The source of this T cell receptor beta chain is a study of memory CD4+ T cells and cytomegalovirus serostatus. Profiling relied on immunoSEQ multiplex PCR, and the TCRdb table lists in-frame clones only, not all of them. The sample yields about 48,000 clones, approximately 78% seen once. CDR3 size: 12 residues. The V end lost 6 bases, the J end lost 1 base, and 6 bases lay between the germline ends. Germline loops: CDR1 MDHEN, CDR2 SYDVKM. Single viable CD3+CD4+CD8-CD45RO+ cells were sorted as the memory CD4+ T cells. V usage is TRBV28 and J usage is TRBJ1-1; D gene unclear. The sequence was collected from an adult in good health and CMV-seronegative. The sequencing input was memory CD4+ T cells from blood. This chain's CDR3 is CASRVSNTEAFF. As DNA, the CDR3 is TGTGCCAGCAGAGTCTCGAACACTGAAGCTTTCTTT.